The rows below give T cell receptor beta chains drawn from one sample of a study of T cell responses to AZD1222 COVID-19 vaccine. Sequencing used immunoSEQ multiplex PCR; TCRdb keeps in-frame clones, though not all of them. The sample consists of about 110,000 clones, 80% to 90% of them appearing once. The material was peripheral blood, obtained 28 days after the second AZD1222 dose. The receptors here all came from an adult who received the AZD1222 COVID-19 vaccine. Both conserved end residues are part of each CDR3. Fields, in order: clone size, V gene, J gene, CDR3 protein. The listing skips clone size in some rows; elsewhere it reads once, few, many or a size class.

-,TRBV6-5,TRBJ1-1,CASSKIQDTEAFF
-,TRBV28,TRBJ2-1,CASSLVGLAVLSSYNEQFF
-,TRBV21-1,TRBJ1-4,CASSKDRINEKLFF
-,TRBV7-8,TRBJ1-2,CASSSPGHGTNYGYTF
-,TRBV11-2,TRBJ1-1,CASPRGPWGTEAFF
-,TRBV5-4,TRBJ2-2,CASSLSGSGNTGELFF
-,TRBV18,TRBJ1-1,CASSSTSAGGHTEAFF
-,TRBV6-5,TRBJ1-6,CASGGGSHLRSALHF
-,TRBV7-9,TRBJ2-5,CASSLGETGIETQYF
-,TRBV9,TRBJ1-1,CASSPIMSPNTEAFF
-,TRBV6-5,TRBJ1-2,CASSSSPAANYGYTF
once,TRBV9,TRBJ2-3,CASSVARASGGIADTQYF
-,TRBV18,TRBJ1-2,CASSPPTPQGGYTF
-,TRBV12-3/TRBV12-4,TRBJ2-5,CASQDRKETQYF
-,TRBV5-1,TRBJ2-2,CASSLDPEITGELFF
-,TRBV5-1,TRBJ1-3,CASRTTGSGNTIYF
-,TRBV2,TRBJ1-2,CASSVQGNYGYTF
once,TRBV9,TRBJ1-6,CASSITDRNSPLHF
-,TRBV27,TRBJ1-2,CASSPTGGARGYTF
-,TRBV4-2,TRBJ2-1,CASSQVVSGASYNEQFF
-,TRBV6-5,TRBJ2-7,CASSFLSYEQYF
once,TRBV11-3,TRBJ1-4,CASSLTGVSLPNEKLFF
-,TRBV9,TRBJ1-6,CASSFGHPNNSPLHF
-,TRBV19,TRBJ1-4,CASSIIQGNEKLFF
-,TRBV28,TRBJ2-7,CASSPPGGVSGEQYF
-,TRBV7-9,TRBJ2-1,CASSLEGTNEQFF
-,TRBV27,TRBJ1-2,CASSLGGADGYTF
-,TRBV5-1,TRBJ2-2,CASSSLQGSTGELFF
-,TRBV19,TRBJ1-5,CASSINPEVGNQPQHF
-,TRBV9,TRBJ1-1,CASSVGGQTNTEAFF
-,TRBV7-9,TRBJ1-2,CASSPDPGGRATGYTF
-,TRBV27,TRBJ2-1,CASSLLTSWANSYNEQFF
-,TRBV19,TRBJ2-2,CASSTLQGPGSTGELFF
-,TRBV2,TRBJ1-1,CASSQGQGREAFF
-,TRBV29-1,TRBJ1-1,CSAWTGRDTEAFF
-,TRBV27,TRBJ2-7,CASRTTSGRGRYEQYF
-,TRBV19,TRBJ1-1,CASRPEGQLTEAFF